Each of the 26 T cell receptor beta chains below was sequenced from the same sample in a study of cytomegalovirus exposure and HLA in healthy donors. Primers included in the PCR were 60 Vbeta and 13 Jbeta primers. Data came from immunoSEQ multiplex PCR; TCRdb stores just in-frame clones and leaves some out. The table includes more than 95,000 clones, roughly 73% detected once. Sequencing was performed on PBMCs. These receptors were taken from a man aged 55 to 70 in good health and CMV-seropositive.

The sample holds a few counts of this clone. CDR3 in DNA: TGTGCCAGCAGTTACTCGAAGGGGGCAGGTTCACCCCTCCACTTT. Translation: CASSYSKGAGSPLHF. The chain links TRBV6-5 to TRBJ1-6, with 7 bases identical to TRBD1. The CDR3 consists of 15 residues. With 0 bases clipped from V and 9 bases from J, the junction kept 5 bases outside the gene matches. The germline V gene has CDR1 MNHEY and CDR2 SVGAGI.

The V gene is TRBV5-1, the J gene TRBJ1-6; 12 bases line up with TRBD1. After removal of 0 bases from V and 10 bases from J, the junction contained 8 bases not matched to a gene. The germline V gene encodes CDR1 SGHRS and CDR2 YFSETQ. The CDR3 extends over 17 amino acids. The DNA of the CDR3 is TGCGCCAGCAGCTTGGGTACCGGGACAGGGGGCGCGTCACCCCTCCACTTT. Amino acid sequence: CASSLGTGTGGASPLHF.

J is TRBJ1-1 and V is TRBV6-5; the D is unclear. V shed 0 bases and J shed 7 bases, with 6 bases lying between them. CDR3 length: 12 residues. CDR1 is MNHEY, CDR2 SVGAGI, per germline. CDR3: CASSYSSGEAFF. CDR3 DNA sequence: TGTGCCAGCAGTTACTCGAGCGGTGAAGCTTTCTTT.

This clone has more than one count but fewer than ten. V usage is TRBV7-2 and J usage is TRBJ2-3; possibly TRBD2 for D (6 bases). Germline V gene lookup returns CDR1 SGHTA and CDR2 FQGNSA. This CDR3 has 14 amino acids. Trimming removed 6 bases at V and 9 bases at J, with 19 bases between. The chain's CDR3 is CASSSRAYGRTQYF. As DNA, the CDR3 is TGTGCCAGCAGTTCTCGAGCCTACGGGAGAACGCAGTATTTT. Filled out from reference TRBV7-2 and TRBJ2-3, the complete variable domain reads GAGVSQSPSNKVTEKGKDVELRCDPISGHTALYWYRQSLGQGLEFLIYFQGNSAPDKSGLPSDRFSAERTGGSVSTLTIQRTQQEDSAVYLCASSSRAYGRTQYFGPGTRLTVL.

This rearrangement joins TRBV27 to TRBJ1-1; no firm D call. The germline V gene has CDR1 MNHEY and CDR2 SMNVEV (reference sequence). The CDR3 loop spans 13 amino acids. Trimming cost V 5 bases and J 0 bases, with 7 bases left between them. The CDR3 DNA sequence: TGTGCCAGCAGTCCCCAGATGAACACTGAAGCTTTCTTT. It encodes CASSPQMNTEAFF.

This clone appeared once. This chain joins TRBV7-2 and TRBJ1-6; TRBD1 is a possible D gene (5 bases). The CDR3 is 15 amino acids. In germline, CDR1 is SGHTA, CDR2 FQGNSA. V was cut by 1 base and J by 10 bases, with 14 bases left in between. The CDR3 DNA reads as TGTGCCAGCAGCTTAGAGCCAGGGATAGGATCACCCCTCCACTTT. It is translated as CASSLEPGIGSPLHF.

V gene TRBV5-1 combines with J gene TRBJ1-5, with D unresolved. The CDR3 length is 13 residues. Trimming cost V 0 bases and J 5 bases, with 6 bases left between them. The germline CDR1 and CDR2 sequences are SGHRS and YFSETQ. The DNA for the CDR3 is TGCGCCAGCAGCTTGGAACCAGATCAGCCCCAGCATTTT. This gives the protein CASSLEPDQPQHF.

The genes are TRBV9 and TRBJ2-1, with 9 nucleotides matching TRBD2. Germline CDR1 and CDR2: SGDLS and YYNGEE. This CDR3 is built from 15 residues. The V segment lost 0 bases and the J segment 6 bases; nucleotides outside the gene matches: 4. As DNA, the CDR3 is TGTGCCAGCAGCGTAGGGGGCGGGGGGGCCAATGAGCAGTTCTTC. As protein: CASSVGGGGANEQFF.

The sample holds one count of this clone. This chain uses TRBV6-5 with TRBJ2-5; D ambiguous. Trimming took 4 bases from V and 5 from J, leaving 8 bases between them. The CDR3 consists of 12 residues. The V gene's germline CDR1 is MNHEY and CDR2 SVGAGI. This CDR3 reads CASSSDRETQYF. The CDR3, as DNA: TGTGCCAGCAGTTCTGATCGGGAGACCCAGTACTTC.

The gene calls are TRBV2 and TRBJ2-7, with D possibly matching TRBD1 (6 bases). The CDR3 spans 13 residues. Germline lookup yields CDR1 SNHLY and CDR2 FYNNEI. Trimming took off 6 bases at V and 0 bases at J, with 9 bases between the two ends. Here the CDR3 reads CASRTQGSYEQYF. Here the CDR3 DNA reads TGTGCCAGCAGGACACAGGGCTCCTACGAGCAGTACTTC. The entire variable domain, with the rest obtained from reference TRBV2 and TRBJ2-7, is as follows: EPEVTQTPSHQVTQMGQEVILRCVPISNHLYFYWYRQILGQKVEFLVSFYNNEISEKSEIFDDQFSVERPDGSNFTLKIRSTKLEDSAMYFCASRTQGSYEQYFGPGTRLTVT.

CDR3 sequence reads: CASSGLGGSFYNSPLHF. In DNA form, the CDR3 reads TGTGCCAGCAGTGGCCTAGGTGGCTCCTTCTATAATTCACCCCTCCACTTT. The V call is TRBV6-1, the J call TRBJ1-6, with unresolved D. The germline V gene encodes CDR1 MNHNS and CDR2 SASEGT. V gave up 4 bases and J gave up 3 bases, with 16 bases separating them. The CDR3 extends over 17 amino acids.

This chain uses TRBV7-2 with TRBJ1-2; unclear D gene. The germline V gene encodes CDR1 SGHTA and CDR2 FQGNSA. The CDR3 covers 14 residues. The V and J ends lost 2 bases and 4 bases respectively, with 11 bases between them. For the CDR3, the DNA is TGTGCCAGCAGCTTATTTCAGAATTTCTATGGCTACACCTTC. It codes for CASSLFQNFYGYTF.

This chain joins TRBV7-2 and TRBJ1-2, with 7 bases fitting TRBD1. The CDR3 loop spans 13 amino acids. The ends lost 4 bases at V and 8 bases at J; junction bases unmatched: 7. The germline gives CDR1 SGHTA, CDR2 FQGNSA. The CDR3 protein is CASSYDRASGYTF. As DNA, the CDR3 is TGTGCCAGCAGCTACGACAGGGCTTCGGGCTACACCTTC.

The chain couples TRBV19 to TRBJ2-3; 8 bases align to TRBD1. The CDR3 runs 15 residues. Germline V lookup: CDR1 LNHDA, CDR2 SQIVND (reference sequence). V lost 5 bases to trimming and J lost 0 bases; unmatched junction nucleotides: 4. Here the CDR3 DNA reads TGTGCCAGTAGTCCAGACAGGGGTAGCACAGATACGCAGTATTTT. Residues: CASSPDRGSTDTQYF.

Comments on this clone: Other DNA sequences in the same sample also yield this CDR3. The V gene is TRBV6-1, the J gene TRBJ1-6; 7 positions agree with TRBD1. The germline V gene has CDR1 MNHNS and CDR2 SASEGT. V shed 0 bases and J 10 bases; nucleotides not matched to a gene: 3. This CDR3 is 14 amino acids long. CDR3 sequence (DNA): TGTGCCAGCAGTGAAGCAGGGGGCGACTCACCCCTCCACTTT. As protein: CASSEAGGDSPLHF.

V gene TRBV14 combines with J gene TRBJ2-3, with 10 bases aligning to TRBD2. The germline gives CDR1 SGHDN, CDR2 FVKESK. The CDR3 is made up of 16 amino acids. Unmatched junction bases numbered 0, after V lost 0 bases and J lost 0 bases. The CDR3 DNA sequence: TGTGCCAGCAGCCAAGAAGCGGGGGGGAGCACAGATACGCAGTATTTT. Amino acids: CASSQEAGGSTDTQYF. Looking up the rest from reference TRBV14 and TRBJ2-3 gives the full variable domain: EAGVTQFPSHSVIEKGQTVTLRCDPISGHDNLYWYRRVMGKEIKFLLHFVKESKQDESGMPNNRFLAERTGGTYSTLKVQPAELEDSGVYFCASSQEAGGSTDTQYFGPGTRLTVL.

The rearrangement links TRBV5-4 to TRBJ1-1; TRBD1 aligns across 8 bases. V was clipped by 0 bases and J by 4 bases; unmatched bases: 2. This CDR3 is 14 amino acids long. Germline V CDR1 and CDR2: SGHNT, YYREEE (reference sequence). In nucleotides, the CDR3 is TGTGCCAGCAGCTTGGCAGGGGGCGTCACTGAAGCTTTCTTT. Amino acids: CASSLAGGVTEAFF.

This clone was seen a few times. The V call is TRBV14, the J call TRBJ2-1, with D tentatively TRBD2 (6 bases). CDR3 length equals 16 residues. CDR1 is SGHDN, CDR2 FVKESK, per germline. V lost 1 base, J lost 6 bases, and 16 bases lay in between. The CDR3 sequence is CASSQVKAGLINEQFF. The CDR3 nucleotides are TGTGCCAGCAGCCAAGTTAAAGCGGGTTTGATCAATGAGCAGTTCTTC. The full variable domain, in which reference TRBV14 and TRBJ2-1 provide the parts outside the CDR3, is EAGVTQFPSHSVIEKGQTVTLRCDPISGHDNLYWYRRVMGKEIKFLLHFVKESKQDESGMPNNRFLAERTGGTYSTLKVQPAELEDSGVYFCASSQVKAGLINEQFFGPGTRLTVL.

The V gene is TRBV30, the J gene TRBJ1-4, with 9 nucleotides matching TRBD1. Germline V gene sequence: CDR1 GTSNPN, CDR2 SVGIG (reference sequence). The junction had 10 bases not matched to a gene; V was cut back by 5 bases and J by 0 bases. The CDR3 is made up of 17 amino acids. CDR3: CAWGTGGERTTNEKLFF. The CDR3 nucleotides are TGTGCCTGGGGTACAGGGGGCGAAAGAACAACTAATGAAAAACTGTTTTTT.

On this clone: Germline and junction disagree at one end, which may indicate a read error. The V gene is TRBV7-9, the J gene TRBJ1-3; a possible D gene is TRBD1 (5 bases). CDR1 and CDR2 from the germline V gene are SEHNR and FQNEAQ (reference sequence). This CDR3 contains 12 residues. The CDR3 coding sequence is TGTTCCAGCAGCCCGGGGGAGTGGAGCATATATTTT. This translates into CSSSPGEWSIYF.

This clone appeared a few times. The genes are TRBV29-1 and TRBJ1-2, with D possibly being TRBD1 (6 bases). V shed 7 bases and J shed 4 bases, with 13 bases lying between them. The CDR3 is 12 amino acids. CDR1 and CDR2 (germline): SQVTM, ANQGSEA. The CDR3 coding sequence is TGCAGCGCTCCTGGGGGCCCCTATGGCTACACCTTC. Its translation is CSAPGGPYGYTF.

The chain has TRBV7-3 and TRBJ2-1, with a possible D match to TRBD1 (7 bases). The CDR3 length is 18 residues. The germline V gene has CDR1 SGHTA and CDR2 FQGTGA. V gave up 0 bases and J gave up 8 bases, with 23 bases separating them. The CDR3, as DNA: TGTGCCAGCAGCTTAACTTACTTCCCTCTGGGCAGGGGGGATGAGCAGTTCTTC. This gives the protein CASSLTYFPLGRGDEQFF.

This rearrangement joins TRBV27 to TRBJ1-2; tentative D call: TRBD1 (5 bases). Germline V lookup: CDR1 MNHEY, CDR2 SMNVEV (reference sequence). The CDR3 spans 11 residues. The V end was cut by 8 bases, the J end by 6 bases, with 10 bases between. CDR3 coding DNA: TGTGCCAGCGGGGCAGGGAATGGCTACACCTTC. It yields the protein CASGAGNGYTF.

Only one count was recorded for this clone. The V and J genes are TRBV10-3 and TRBJ2-1; the match to TRBD1 covers 11 bases. The germline V gene encodes CDR1 ENHRY and CDR2 SYGVKD. Trimming took 6 bases from V and 5 from J; bases not matched to a gene: 3. The length of the CDR3 is 14 residues. The CDR3 reads CAIRPGQGDNEQFF. CDR3 DNA: TGTGCCATCAGGCCGGGACAGGGGGACAATGAGCAGTTCTTC.

The J gene is TRBJ2-2, the V gene TRBV29-1; 11 bases fit TRBD2. Germline V gene lookup returns CDR1 SQVTM and CDR2 ANQGSEA. The CDR3 extends over 17 amino acids. The ends lost 4 bases at V and 2 bases at J; junction bases unmatched: 9. CDR3 sequence: CSVVIGSGGANTGELFF. In DNA form, the CDR3 reads TGCAGCGTTGTCATCGGTAGCGGGGGGGCAAACACCGGGGAGCTGTTTTTT.

The rearrangement joins TRBV29-1 to TRBJ2-7; a weak D match, TRBD1 (5 bases). Germline CDR1 reads SQVTM; CDR2 reads ANQGSEA. The V end was cut by 6 bases, the J end by 0 bases, with 15 bases between. The CDR3 has 14 residues. In nucleotides, the CDR3 is TGCAGCGTCCAAGGGGCCATTTCCTCCTACGAGCAGTACTTC. Translated: CSVQGAISSYEQYF.